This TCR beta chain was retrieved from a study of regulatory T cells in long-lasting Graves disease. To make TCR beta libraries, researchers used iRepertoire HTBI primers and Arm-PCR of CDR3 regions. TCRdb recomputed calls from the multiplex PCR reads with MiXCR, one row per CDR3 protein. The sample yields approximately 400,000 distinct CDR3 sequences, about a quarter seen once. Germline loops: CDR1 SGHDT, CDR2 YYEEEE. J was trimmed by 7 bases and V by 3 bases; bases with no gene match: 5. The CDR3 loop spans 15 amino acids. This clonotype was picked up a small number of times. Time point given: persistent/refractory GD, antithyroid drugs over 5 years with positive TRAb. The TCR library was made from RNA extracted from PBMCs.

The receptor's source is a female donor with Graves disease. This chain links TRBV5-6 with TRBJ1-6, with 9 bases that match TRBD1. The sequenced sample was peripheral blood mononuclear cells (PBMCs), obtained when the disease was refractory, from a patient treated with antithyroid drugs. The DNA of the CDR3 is TGTGCCAGCAGCTCCTGGACAGGGGTAAATTCACCCCTCCACTTT. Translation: CASSSWTGVNSPLHF.